Listed here are 29 T cell receptor beta chains from one sample, sequenced in a study of cytomegalovirus exposure and HLA in healthy donors. The PCR made use of 60 Vbeta and 13 Jbeta primers. Method: immunoSEQ multiplex PCR; TCRdb's copy keeps in-frame clones and lacks some. The sample consists of some 180,000 clones, more than 60% of them appearing once. Sequencing was carried out using PBMCs. Receptor source: a woman aged 55 to 70 in good health and CMV-seropositive.

This clone was observed a few times. This rearrangement joins TRBV27 to TRBJ2-1; D is possibly TRBD2 (6 bases). Trimming left V 7 bases short and J 7 bases short, with 20 bases between. CDR1 and CDR2 (germline): MNHEY, SMNVEV (reference sequence). There are 15 residues in the CDR3. This CDR3 reads CASTDLRRAGNEQFF. The CDR3 DNA reads TGTGCCAGCACCGACCTAAGGAGGGCGGGGAATGAGCAGTTCTTC.

CDR3 sequence: CASSPQQGLGTEAFF. Written as DNA, the CDR3 is TGTGCCAGCAGTCCCCAACAGGGGTTGGGTACTGAAGCTTTCTTT. V gene TRBV7-3 combines with J gene TRBJ1-1; TRBD1 aligns across 7 bases. Trimming at V came to 6 bases and at J to 5 bases, leaving 12 bases not matched to a gene. The CDR3 covers 15 residues. CDR1 is SGHTA, CDR2 FQGTGA, per germline.

DNA of the CDR3: TGTGCCATCAGTGCCAGGGATAATGAAAAACTGTTTTTT. Its protein product is CAISARDNEKLFF. The J gene is TRBJ1-4, the V gene TRBV10-3; maybe TRBD1 (5 bases). The CDR3 has 13 amino acids. The V gene's germline CDR1 is ENHRY and CDR2 SYGVKD. Deletions cut 4 bases from V and 4 bases from J, with 7 bases between.

This sequence joins TRBV28 and TRBJ2-7, with TRBD2 matching 10 bases. The CDR3 covers 14 residues. The trim removed 2 bases at V and 3 bases at J, leaving 1 base unmatched. Germline loops: CDR1 MDHEN, CDR2 SYDVKM. The CDR3 region is CASSLASGSYEQYF. The CDR3 region has the DNA TGTGCCAGCAGTTTAGCTAGCGGGAGCTACGAGCAGTACTTC.

The chain is built from TRBV27 and TRBJ1-4, with 8 bases aligning to TRBD1. V shed 8 bases, J shed 6 bases, and the junction held 11 bases outside the gene matches. The CDR3 has 15 amino acids. From germline, CDR1 is MNHEY and CDR2 SMNVEV (reference sequence). CDR3 nucleotide sequence: TGTGCCAGCCGGCCCGCAGGGGGCGCGTATGAAAAACTGTTTTTT. As protein: CASRPAGGAYEKLFF.

The chain employs TRBV10-3 and TRBJ2-5; TRBD2 matches 7 bases. The J call may be incorrect, as the DNA end agrees better with TRBJ2-7. Germline V gene data show CDR1 as ENHRY and CDR2 as SYGVKD. This CDR3 is built from 14 residues. The CDR3 loop is CAIRVALALYEQYF. CDR3 coding DNA: TGTGCCATCAGGGTCGCACTAGCGCTGTACGAGCAGTACTTC.

This sequence joins TRBV7-2 and TRBJ2-5; 13 bases fit TRBD2. J lost 1 base, V lost 5 bases, and 1 base had no gene match. Looked up from germline, CDR1 is SGHTA and CDR2 is FQGNSA. The CDR3 runs to 15 residues. The CDR3 here is CASSRTSGGQETQYF. The DNA of the CDR3 is TGTGCCAGCAGCCGGACTAGCGGGGGCCAAGAGACCCAGTACTTC.

As DNA, the CDR3 is TGTGCCAGCAGTTTTCAGAACACTGAAGCTTTCTTT. As protein: CASSFQNTEAFF. V gene TRBV6-5 combines with J gene TRBJ1-1; D is uncertain. The CDR3 length is 12 residues. In germline, CDR1 is MNHEY, CDR2 SVGAGI. V lost 4 bases to trimming and J lost 1 base, with 4 bases between them.

The V call is TRBV27, the J call TRBJ1-6, with D possibly matching TRBD1 (6 bases). The V gene lost 2 bases and the J gene lost 7 bases, with 9 bases spanning the gap. Per the germline V gene, CDR1 is MNHEY and CDR2 is SMNVEV (reference sequence). This CDR3 has 14 amino acids. The CDR3: CASSLNRDNSPLHF. In DNA, the CDR3 is TGTGCCAGCAGTTTAAACAGGGACAATTCACCCCTCCACTTT.

This chain links TRBV30 with TRBJ1-1; 8 bases fit TRBD1. Germline values: CDR1 GTSNPN, CDR2 SVGIG (reference sequence). The length of the CDR3 is 14 residues. Trimming removed 7 bases from V and 0 bases from J; junction bases left unmatched: 7. The CDR3 nucleotides read TGTGCCTCTTGGACAGGGCAAATGAACACTGAAGCTTTCTTT. Amino acid sequence: CASWTGQMNTEAFF.

As to this clone: The junction departs from germline at one end; a sequencing error may be responsible. V usage is TRBV18 and J usage is TRBJ2-6, with D perhaps TRBD1 (5 bases). This CDR3 comprises 12 residues. Looked up from germline, CDR1 is KGHSH and CDR2 is LQKENI. The CDR3 DNA follows: TGTGCCAGCTCACCACGGGGCAACGGCCTGACTTTC. This gives the protein CASSPRGNGLTF.

The chain joins TRBV7-6 to TRBJ2-2; 9 positions match TRBD1. The V and J ends lost 1 base and 1 base, in that order; junction bases with no gene match: 4. The CDR3 is made up of 17 amino acids. Per the germline V gene, CDR1 is SGHVS and CDR2 is FNYEAQ. The DNA for the CDR3 is TGTGCCAGCAGCTTAGGCCCGGGACAGGGGAACACCGGGGAGCTGTTTTTT. It specifies CASSLGPGQGNTGELFF.

This rearrangement joins TRBV7-6 to TRBJ2-7; TRBD1 aligns across 7 bases. This CDR3 contains 13 residues. With V trimmed by 3 bases and J by 5 bases, 4 bases remained unmatched. CDR1 is SGHVS and CDR2 is FNYEAQ in the germline V gene. DNA for the CDR3: TGTGCCAGCAGCTTGGCCAGGGGGAACGAGCAGTACTTC. Protein sequence: CASSLARGNEQYF.

V usage is TRBV18 and J usage is TRBJ1-4; D is unresolved. Looked up from germline, CDR1 is KGHSH and CDR2 is LQKENI. CDR3 size: 15 residues. The V gene lost 0 bases and the J gene lost 2 bases, with 7 bases spanning the gap. DNA for the CDR3: TGTGCCAGCTCACCACCCGGCGGGACTAATGAAAAACTGTTTTTT. It is translated as CASSPPGGTNEKLFF.

This sequence joins TRBV7-2 and TRBJ1-1; maybe TRBD1 (5 bases). The germline V gene encodes CDR1 SGHTA and CDR2 FQGNSA. This CDR3 has 13 amino acids. Trimming shortened V by 4 bases and J by 1 base, and 7 bases separated the two germline ends. CDR3 loop: CASSYDRNTEAFF. The CDR3 DNA reads as TGTGCCAGCAGCTACGACAGGAACACTGAAGCTTTCTTT.

The table lists this clone with a few counts. The rearrangement joins TRBV9 to TRBJ2-1, with D tentatively TRBD2 (5 bases). The CDR3 runs 14 residues. CDR1 is SGDLS, CDR2 YYNGEE, per germline. V shed 3 bases and J shed 0 bases, with 7 bases lying between them. The CDR3 DNA reads TGTGCCAGCAGCGCGAGCGGCTCCTACAATGAGCAGTTCTTC. It specifies CASSASGSYNEQFF. The variable domain in full, completed from reference TRBV9 and TRBJ2-1, reads DSGVTQTPKHLITATGQRVTLRCSPRSGDLSVYWYQQSLDQGLQFLIQYYNGEERAKGNILERFSAQQFPDLHSELNLSSLELGDSALYFCASSASGSYNEQFFGPGTRLTVL.

This clone was counted only a few times. This chain joins TRBV29-1 and TRBJ2-3; D uncertain. Germline lookup yields CDR1 SQVTM and CDR2 ANQGSEA. V was shortened by 7 bases and J by 6 bases, with 17 bases between the two germline ends. The CDR3 is 13 residues long. In DNA form, the CDR3 reads TGCAGCGGTCGTAAGAAGAGCGTCGATACGCAGTATTTT. Protein: CSGRKKSVDTQYF.

The chain recombines TRBV4-1 with TRBJ2-7, with a weak D call TRBD1 (5 bases). V gave up 2 bases and J gave up 7 bases, with 18 bases separating them. The CDR3 runs 15 residues. Germline CDR1 is MGHRA and CDR2 is YSYEKL. The CDR3 protein is CASSQFNRAGLEQYF. The CDR3 DNA reads TGCGCCAGCAGCCAATTCAATAGGGCAGGGCTTGAGCAGTACTTC.

The V gene is TRBV4-1, the J gene TRBJ1-1, with 7 bases fitting TRBD1. V shed 0 bases and J 6 bases; nucleotides not matched to a gene: 7. Germline V gene data show CDR1 as MGHRA and CDR2 as YSYEKL. This CDR3 has 15 amino acids. The CDR3 loop reads CASSQDSGGSPEAFF. Written as DNA, the CDR3 is TGCGCCAGCAGCCAAGATTCAGGGGGGTCCCCTGAAGCTTTCTTT.

This chain joins TRBV25-1 and TRBJ2-7, with D maybe TRBD1 (5 bases). The length of the CDR3 is 12 residues. V was shortened by 6 bases and J by 3 bases, with 9 bases between the two germline ends. Germline V gene data show CDR1 as MGHDK and CDR2 as SYGVNS. Here the CDR3 reads CASSPQGYEQYF. As DNA, the CDR3 is TGTGCCAGCAGCCCCCAGGGCTACGAGCAGTACTTC.

The gene calls are TRBV28 and TRBJ2-7; D might be TRBD1 (6 bases). Germline CDR1 reads MDHEN; CDR2 reads SYDVKM. Trimming took 6 bases from V and 3 from J, leaving 15 bases between them. This CDR3 contains 14 residues. CDR3 in amino acids: CASSPGDGIYEQYF. Written as DNA, the CDR3 is TGTGCCAGCAGCCCAGGGGACGGAATCTACGAGCAGTACTTC.

This chain joins TRBV27 and TRBJ2-5; TRBD1 is a possible D gene (5 bases). Per germline, CDR1 MNHEY and CDR2 SMNVEV (reference sequence). V was trimmed by 0 bases and J by 5 bases, leaving 13 bases between them. The CDR3 runs 15 residues. The CDR3 spells CASSLSIRGPETQYF. The CDR3 DNA is TGTGCCAGCAGTTTATCGATAAGGGGCCCTGAGACCCAGTACTTC.

The chain has TRBV28 and TRBJ1-4, with TRBD1 matching over 8 bases. V lost 4 bases, J lost 6 bases, and 4 bases stayed unmatched. The CDR3 totals 14 residues. Germline V gene sequence: CDR1 MDHEN, CDR2 SYDVKM. In nucleotides, the CDR3 is TGTGCCAGCAGTTGGGACAGGAGAGATGAAAAACTGTTTTTT. Its translation: CASSWDRRDEKLFF. Filled out from reference TRBV28 and TRBJ1-4, the complete variable domain reads DVKVTQSSRYLVKRTGEKVFLECVQDMDHENMFWYRQDPGLGLRLIYFSYDVKMKEKGDIPEGYSVSREKKERFSLILESASTNQTSMYLCASSWDRRDEKLFFGSGTQLSVL.

This chain joins TRBV6-5 and TRBJ2-1, with a weak D call TRBD1 (6 bases). This CDR3 is built from 14 residues. The V and J ends lost 4 bases and 10 bases respectively, with 17 bases between them. Germline V CDR1 and CDR2: MNHEY, SVGAGI. The CDR3 here is CASSLGLGAWEQFF. The CDR3 DNA follows: TGTGCCAGCAGTTTGGGATTGGGGGCTTGGGAGCAGTTCTTC.

V usage is TRBV29-1 and J usage is TRBJ2-7; no firm D call. CDR1 SQVTM and CDR2 ANQGSEA come from the germline V gene. The ends were cut back, 3 bases at V and 10 bases at J, with 13 bases in the middle. The CDR3 length is 11 residues. As DNA, the CDR3 is TGCAGCGTTGAGAACACCCGTGCTCAGTACTTC. It translates to CSVENTRAQYF.

Here the CDR3 reads CASSLGASGSTDTQYF. CDR3 sequence (DNA): TGTGCCAGCAGCTTAGGCGCTAGCGGGAGCACAGATACGCAGTATTTT. The rearrangement joins TRBV7-3 to TRBJ2-3; 8 nucleotides match TRBD2. The V segment lost 2 bases and the J segment 0 bases; nucleotides outside the gene matches: 4. Looked up from germline, CDR1 is SGHTA and CDR2 is FQGTGA. The CDR3 extends over 16 amino acids.

This clone was counted a single time. The genes are TRBV28 and TRBJ2-7; 8 nucleotides line up with TRBD2. Trimming cost V 6 bases and J 7 bases; bases outside gene matches: 14. Germline-derived CDR1 and CDR2 are MDHEN and SYDVKM. The length of the CDR3 is 15 residues. The CDR3 DNA reads as TGTGCCAGCAGCCAGACTAGCGTGGGTACGGGAGAGCAGTACTTC. It translates to CASSQTSVGTGEQYF.

V and J are TRBV7-2 and TRBJ2-7; D is undetermined. The CDR3 has 14 residues. The germline V gene encodes CDR1 SGHTA and CDR2 FQGNSA. V shed 5 bases and J shed 4 bases, with 15 bases lying between them. CDR3 DNA sequence: TGTGCCAGCAGCCGCATAGAGGCGATTTACGAGCAGTACTTC. This codes for CASSRIEAIYEQYF.

This clone is classed as medium-sized. J is TRBJ1-1 and V is TRBV5-4, with TRBD1 identical over 9 bases. CDR3 length: 13 residues. Germline CDR1 SGHNT, CDR2 YYREEE (reference sequence). V shed 1 base, J shed 10 bases, and the junction held 5 bases outside the gene matches. The CDR3 DNA reads as TGTGCCAGCAGCTTGAAGGGACAGGGTATAGCTTTCTTT. This encodes CASSLKGQGIAFF. Based on the CDR3 plus reference TRBV5-4 and TRBJ1-1, the full variable domain is ETGVTQSPTHLIKTRGQQVTLRCSSQSGHNTVSWYQQALGQGPQFIFQYYREEENGRGNFPPRFSGLQFPNYSSELNVNALELDDSALYLCASSLKGQGIAFFGQGTRLTVV.